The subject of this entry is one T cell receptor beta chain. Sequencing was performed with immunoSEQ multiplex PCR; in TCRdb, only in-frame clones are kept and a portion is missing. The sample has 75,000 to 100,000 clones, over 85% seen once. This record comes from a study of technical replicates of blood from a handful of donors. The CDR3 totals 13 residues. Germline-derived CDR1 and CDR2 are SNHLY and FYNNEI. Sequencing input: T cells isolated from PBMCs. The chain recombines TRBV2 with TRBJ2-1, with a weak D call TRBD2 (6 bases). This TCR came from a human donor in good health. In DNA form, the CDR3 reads TGTGCTGCGGGGCGCTGGGGCTACAATGAGCAGTTCTTC. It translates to CAAGRWGYNEQFF.